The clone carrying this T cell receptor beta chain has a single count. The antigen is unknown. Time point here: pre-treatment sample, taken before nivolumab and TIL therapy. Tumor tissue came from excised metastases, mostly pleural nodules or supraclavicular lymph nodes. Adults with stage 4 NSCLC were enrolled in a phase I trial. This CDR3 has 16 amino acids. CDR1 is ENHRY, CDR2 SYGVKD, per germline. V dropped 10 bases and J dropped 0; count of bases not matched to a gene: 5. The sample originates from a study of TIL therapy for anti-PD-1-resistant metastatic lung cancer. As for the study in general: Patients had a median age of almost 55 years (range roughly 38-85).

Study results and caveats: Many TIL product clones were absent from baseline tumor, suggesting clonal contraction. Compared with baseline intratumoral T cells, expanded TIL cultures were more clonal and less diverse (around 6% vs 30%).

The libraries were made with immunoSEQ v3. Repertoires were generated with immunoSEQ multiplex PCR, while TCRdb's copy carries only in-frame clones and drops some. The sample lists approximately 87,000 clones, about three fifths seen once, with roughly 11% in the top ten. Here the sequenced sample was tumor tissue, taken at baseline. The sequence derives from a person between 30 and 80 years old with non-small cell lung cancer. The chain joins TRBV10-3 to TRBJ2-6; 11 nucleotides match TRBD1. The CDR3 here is CATWDRGSSGANVLTF. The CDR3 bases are TGTGCCACCTGGGACAGGGGGAGCTCTGGGGCCAACGTCCTGACTTTC.